This TCR beta chain was recovered during a study of post-analysis software for immune sequencing data. Across the whole study: Relapsing-remitting, secondary progressive and progressive-relapsing courses of multiple sclerosis were included.

General study points: There were five TRBV segments more frequent in patients than controls, and TRBV5-6, TRBV5-1 and TRBV20-1 were among them. Patients with multiple sclerosis recorded significantly lower normalized Chao1 diversity than controls, the study found.

Unique molecular identifiers were present in the TCR beta cDNA libraries. A single record per CDR3 protein comes from TCRdb applying MiXCR to the PCR reads. The data hold hundreds of thousands of distinct CDR3 sequences, with 25% to 30% observed a single time. Trimming removed 0 bases from V and 1 base from J, with 9 bases in between. CDR1 and CDR2 from the germline V gene are ENHRY and SYGVKD. The CDR3 runs 15 residues. Remarks on this clonotype: The antigen remains undetermined.

The chain carries TRBV10-3 and TRBJ1-1; D not resolved. The TCR was taken from a girl between 10 and 17 years old with multiple sclerosis. Material for sequencing was blood. CDR3: CAISESVLRNTEAFF. In DNA form, the CDR3 reads TGTGCCATCAGTGAGTCGGTGTTGCGGAACACTGAAGCTTTCTTT.